The sequence of this T cell receptor (beta chain) was determined in a study of T cells in Graves' hyperthyroidism and ophthalmopathy. RNA transcripts gave rise to amplified TCR beta CDR3 regions. When the TCR CDR3 underwent first-round RT-PCR, the HTBI primer set was used. Each CDR3 protein is one row after TCRdb ran MiXCR on the multiplex PCR reads. The top ten clones hold 3.5% to 4% of a sample with 600,000 or so distinct CDR3 sequences, 16% of them seen once. Study outcomes and limitations: The blood repertoire included most of the expanded thyroid clonotypes above 0.001. Model-based prediction identified ophthalmopathy a median around seven months prior to its onset.

CDR1 and CDR2 (germline): DFQATT, SNEGSKA (reference sequence). V was clipped by 3 bases and J by 6 bases; unmatched bases: 14. The CDR3 is 17 amino acids. Points on this clonotype: What it binds is unknown.

This clonotype originated in a woman aged 30 to 39 with Graves' hyperthyroidism. The sequenced material came from blood. The chain links TRBV20-1 to TRBJ2-7, with TRBD2 identical over 13 bases. The CDR3 spells CSASENRKLAGGIEQYF. CDR3 DNA: TGCAGTGCTAGCGAAAATAGGAAACTAGCGGGAGGGATCGAGCAGTACTTC.